This T cell receptor beta chain was captured in a study of blood T cell repertoires in COVID-19. This CDR3 spans 15 amino acids. Trimming removed 4 bases from V and 3 bases from J, with 15 bases in between. The germline V gene encodes CDR1 MGHDK and CDR2 SYGVNS. Authors' analysis steps: Estimation of nucleated cell counts relied on the amplification of reference gene primers. Profiled with immunoSEQ multiplex PCR; TCRdb holds only in-frame clones, not every one. V, J and clone size were drawn from that table, and D and trimming were deduced from the DNA. Found here are about 200,000 clones, around 90% of them singletons; the top ten hold around 6.5%. This clone was observed a single time.

The clonotype comes from a man between 60 and 70 years old who had recovered from COVID-19. The chain carries TRBV25-1 and TRBJ1-2; D uncertain. The sequenced sample consisted of peripheral blood. CDR3 in amino acids: CASSGTMGRYYGYTF. The DNA for the CDR3 is TGTGCCAGCAGTGGGACCATGGGGAGATACTATGGCTACACCTTC.